The rows below give T cell receptor beta chains drawn from one sample of a study of control samples from healthy donors and cancer patients. Sequencing was performed with immunoSEQ multiplex PCR; in TCRdb, only in-frame clones are kept and a portion is missing. Seen here are approximately 90,000 clones, about 85% observed once, and the top ten hold approximately 20%. Sequencing was done on a sample of blood. Receptors originate from a man aged 25-40 years in good health. Both conserved end residues are trimmed from each CDR3.

>TRBV14|TRBJ2-5
ASSHLQETQY
>TRBV29-1|TRBJ1-1
SAGGRGGNTEAF
>TRBV5-1|TRBJ2-5
ASSLARQETQY
>TRBV11-2|TRBJ1-3
ASSLIQVGSGNTIY
>TRBV6-6|TRBJ1-2
ASRTGTVTLGAGYT
>TRBV9|TRBJ2-1
ASSALAGGSYNEQF
>TRBV27|TRBJ1-6
ASSLIQSGYYNSPLH
>TRBV20-1|TRBJ2-5
SAKGQETQY
>TRBV3-1/TRBV3-2|TRBJ1-6
ASSQDLGNSPLH
>TRBV5-5|TRBJ1-5
ASSLGGQSNQPQH
>TRBV11-2|TRBJ2-7
ASSPGGSREQY
>TRBV19|TRBJ2-6
ASSIEPGGHSGANVLT
>TRBV6-5|TRBJ1-2
ASKGSGGYT
>TRBV28|TRBJ1-1
ASRGPNTGLEAF
>TRBV3-1/TRBV3-2|TRBJ1-1
ASSQGRNTEAF
>TRBV19|TRBJ2-3
ASSIRHGTDTQY
>TRBV11-3|TRBJ2-7
ASSLGGQVYEQY
>TRBV6-5|TRBJ1-2
ASSYSGTNYGYT
>TRBV2|TRBJ2-2
ASRGTGDTGELF
>TRBV5-1|TRBJ2-6
ASSDGTSGANVLT
>TRBV18|TRBJ2-1
ASSPRGDPYNEQF
>TRBV15|TRBJ2-3
ATSPGGDTQY
>TRBV12-1|TRBJ1-1
ASSFGGWGLNTEAF
>TRBV10-1|TRBJ2-7
ASSEGTLESSYEQY
>TRBV5-6|TRBJ2-6
ASSLGGPGANVLT
>TRBV10-3|TRBJ1-2
AISESGGQGTYGYT
>TRBV10-3|TRBJ1-2
AISEADRAEANYGYT
>TRBV5-1|TRBJ1-1
ASSLVGRGETEAF
>TRBV7-8|TRBJ2-1
ASSFDAGGPYNEQF
>TRBV6-5|TRBJ1-6
ASSFDGDNSPLH
>TRBV11-1|TRBJ2-7
ASRDTSYEQY
>TRBV14|TRBJ1-4
ASSQTRDVDEKLF
>TRBV19|TRBJ1-2
ASLRGRGYGYT
>TRBV12-3/TRBV12-4|TRBJ1-5
ASSLKEGTPQH
>TRBV9|TRBJ2-2
ASSPPRRDTGELF
>TRBV15|TRBJ1-1
ATKTGLNTEAF
>TRBV28|TRBJ1-3
ASSLLGRVGNTIY
>TRBV6-2/TRBV6-3|TRBJ2-3
ASSYYQGNTDTQY